The T cell receptor beta chain under discussion was sequenced for a study of cytomegalovirus exposure and HLA in healthy donors. General study results and limits: It was confirmed in vitro that a few of the CMV-associated chains were specific for CMV antigens.

The PCR contained 60 Vbeta and 13 Jbeta primers. Clones were read by immunoSEQ multiplex PCR, and TCRdb kept only the in-frame ones, dropping some. The sample holds around 150,000 clones, around 90% seen once. As regards this clone: Its antigen is as yet unknown. This CDR3 is missing its conserved last phenylalanine or tryptophan, likely due to a read error.

Germline CDR1 is MGHRA and CDR2 is YSYEKL. There are 16 residues in the CDR3. V lost 2 bases, J lost 4 bases, and 8 bases stayed unmatched. This clonotype was sampled from a woman aged 40 to 50 in good health and CMV-seronegative. The rearrangement joins TRBV4-1 to TRBJ1-2; 9 bases match TRBD1. Sequencing input: PBMCs. Here the CDR3 DNA reads TGCGCCAGCAGCCAAAAAAGGATGGACAGGGGCTATGGCTACACCCTC. Protein sequence: CASSQKRMDRGYGYTL.